These 4 T cell receptor beta chains were all obtained from the same sample, sequenced in a study of neurological immune-mediated disorders. TCRdb itself ran the 5' RACE reads through MiXCR, one entry per CDR3 protein. The repertoire has some 47,000 distinct CDR3 sequences, roughly 21% of them found once; the top ten carry almost 4.5%. The time point: technical triplicate 3. The sample was PBMCs. These receptors all stem from a man in his fifties or sixties with HTLV-1-associated myelopathy (HAM/TSP).

Many counts were recorded for this clonotype. This chain connects TRBV5-1 to TRBJ1-1; no clear D gene. This CDR3 contains 13 residues. Per the germline V gene, CDR1 is SGHRS and CDR2 is YFSETQ. Between the trimmed V and J ends, which lost 5 bases and 2 bases, there was a span of 10 bases. As DNA, the CDR3 is TGCGCCAGCAGACCGGACCTTAACACTGAAGCTTTCTTT. Its protein is CASRPDLNTEAFF.

This clonotype was seen many times. This sequence joins TRBV20-1 and TRBJ2-2, with TRBD2 identical over 8 bases. This CDR3 has 17 residues. Per the germline V gene, CDR1 is DFQATT and CDR2 is SNEGSKA (reference sequence). V lost 0 bases and J lost 1; bases outside the gene matches: 7. CDR3 residues: CSARDGSGSWNTGELFF. The CDR3 DNA is TGCAGTGCTAGAGATGGGAGCGGGAGTTGGAACACCGGGGAGCTGTTTTTT.

Notes on this clonotype: One base away lies a much larger clone, so this may be a sequencing read error. This rearrangement joins TRBV5-1 to TRBJ1-2; D ambiguous. This CDR3 region has 18 residues. Germline assignment: CDR1 SGHRS and CDR2 YFSETQ. This CDR3 is CAISPRSWGITEDYGYTF. The CDR3 DNA reads as TGCGCCATCAGCCCCCGGAGTTGGGGAATAACGGAGGACTATGGCTACACCTTC.

The table lists this clonotype with many counts. V and J are TRBV4-1 and TRBJ2-1, with D unresolved. V lost 1 base and J 8 bases, leaving 6 bases between the germline ends. Germline loops: CDR1 MGHRA, CDR2 YSYEKL. The CDR3 extends over 12 amino acids. CDR3 sequence reads: CASSQGVDEQFF. CDR3 nucleotide sequence: TGCGCCAGCAGCCAAGGGGTCGATGAGCAGTTCTTC.